This T cell receptor (beta chain) appears in the sequencing data of a study of cytomegalovirus exposure and HLA in healthy donors. Study observations and caveats: Apart from CMV serostatus, no immune exposure information was available.

This clone was seen once. Its antigen is undetermined. V lost 0 bases to trimming and J lost 5 bases; unmatched junction nucleotides: 12. The length of the CDR3 is 17 residues. CDR1 is MGHRA and CDR2 is YSYEKL in the germline V gene. Both 60 Vbeta primers and 13 Jbeta primers went into the PCR. Libraries were prepared by immunoSEQ multiplex PCR; TCRdb keeps only in-frame clonotypes and omits some of them. Of about 130,000 clones in the sample, approximately 80% were seen once. Sequenced sample: PBMCs. The sequence was obtained from a male donor in good health and CMV-seronegative. The chain couples TRBV4-1 to TRBJ2-7, with 8 bases matching TRBD1. CDR3 residues: CASSQDLEQGALDEQYF. The DNA of the CDR3 is TGCGCCAGCAGCCAAGATCTGGAGCAGGGGGCCTTGGACGAGCAGTACTTC.